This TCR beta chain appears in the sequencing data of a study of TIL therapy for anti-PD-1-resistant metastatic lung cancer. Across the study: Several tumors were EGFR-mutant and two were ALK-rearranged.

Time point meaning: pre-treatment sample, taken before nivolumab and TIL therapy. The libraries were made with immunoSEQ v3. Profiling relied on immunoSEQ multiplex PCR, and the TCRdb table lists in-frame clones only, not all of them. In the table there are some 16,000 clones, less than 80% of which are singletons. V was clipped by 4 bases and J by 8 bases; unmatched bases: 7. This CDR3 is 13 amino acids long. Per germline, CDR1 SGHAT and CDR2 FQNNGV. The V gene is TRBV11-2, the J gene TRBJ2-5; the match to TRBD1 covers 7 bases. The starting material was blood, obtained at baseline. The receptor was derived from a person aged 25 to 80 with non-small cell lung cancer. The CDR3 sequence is CASSSGQPGTQYF. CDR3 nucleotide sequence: TGTGCCAGCAGCTCGGGACAGCCCGGTACCCAGTACTTC.